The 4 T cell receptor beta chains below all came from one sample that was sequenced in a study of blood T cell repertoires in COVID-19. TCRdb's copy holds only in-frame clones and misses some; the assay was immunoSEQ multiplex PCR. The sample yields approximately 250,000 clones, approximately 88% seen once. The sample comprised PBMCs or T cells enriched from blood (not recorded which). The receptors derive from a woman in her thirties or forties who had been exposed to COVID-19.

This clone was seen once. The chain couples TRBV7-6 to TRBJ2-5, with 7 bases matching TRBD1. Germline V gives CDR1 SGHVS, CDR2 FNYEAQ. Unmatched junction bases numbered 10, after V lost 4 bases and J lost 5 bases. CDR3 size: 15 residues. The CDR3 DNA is TGTGCCAGCAGCTCTCGGACAGGAGGTCGCGAGACCCAGTACTTC. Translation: CASSSRTGGRETQYF.

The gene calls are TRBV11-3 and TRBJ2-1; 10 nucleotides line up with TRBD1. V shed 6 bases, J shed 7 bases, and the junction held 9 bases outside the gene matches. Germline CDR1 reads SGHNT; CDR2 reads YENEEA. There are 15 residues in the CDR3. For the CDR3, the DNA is TGTGCCAGCAGTAAGGACAGGGGGGGGAGTAATGAGCAGTTCTTC. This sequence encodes CASSKDRGGSNEQFF. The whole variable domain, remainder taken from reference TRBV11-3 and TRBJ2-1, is EAGVVQSPRYKIIEKKQPVAFWCNPISGHNTLYWYLQNLGQGPELLIRYENEEAVDDSQLPKDRFSAERLKGVDSTLKIQPAELGDSAVYLCASSKDRGGSNEQFFGPGTRLTVL.

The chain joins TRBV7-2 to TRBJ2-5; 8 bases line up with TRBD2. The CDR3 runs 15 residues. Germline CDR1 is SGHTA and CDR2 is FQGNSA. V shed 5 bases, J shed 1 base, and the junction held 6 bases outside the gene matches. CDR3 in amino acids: CASSPIAGTQETQYF. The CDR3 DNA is TGTGCCAGCAGCCCTATAGCGGGGACCCAAGAGACCCAGTACTTC.

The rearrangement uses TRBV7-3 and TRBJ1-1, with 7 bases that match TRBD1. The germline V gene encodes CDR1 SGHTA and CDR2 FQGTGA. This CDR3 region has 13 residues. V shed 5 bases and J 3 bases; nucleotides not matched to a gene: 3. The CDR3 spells CASSKTGYTEAFF. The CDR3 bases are TGTGCCAGCAGCAAGACAGGGTACACTGAAGCTTTCTTT.